This TCR beta chain was identified during a study of PD-L1 blockade in urothelial cancer. Each PCR reaction had synthetic TCR analog templates spiked into it. TCRdb's table, derived via immunoSEQ multiplex PCR, lists solely in-frame clones and lacks some. The repertoire holds about 72,000 clones, with under 90% as singletons. Pretreatment sampling and on-treatment sampling together yielded between 1 and 8 samples for each patient. General study results and limits: Sub-median blood TCR clonality before treatment predicted longer survival. Tumor-associated TCR clones expanded more in blood at 3 weeks in patients with durable benefit.

A remark on this clone: Its target is unknown.

The CDR3 is 16 amino acids. The ends lost 3 bases at V and 2 bases at J; junction bases unmatched: 6. Germline CDR1 reads SGHKS; CDR2 reads YYEKEE (reference sequence). The material sequenced was PBMCs, taken around atezolizumab (anti-PD-L1) treatment. This rearrangement joins TRBV5-5 to TRBJ2-1; TRBD1 aligns across 9 bases. The TCR sequence derives from a man in his 70s with urothelial cancer. CDR3 DNA sequence: TGTGCCAGCAGCTCTCCCCGGGACAGGGCCTACAATGAGCAGTTCTTC. This gives the protein CASSSPRDRAYNEQFF.